The 21 T cell receptor beta chains in this list originate from one sample, sequenced in a study of blood T cell repertoires in COVID-19. Using immunoSEQ multiplex PCR, the repertoire was profiled, and TCRdb retains in-frame clones only, with some absent. The data contain fewer than 90,000 clones, approximately 86% of them singletons. Specimen: peripheral blood. All receptors come from a man aged 50-60 years with active or convalescent COVID-19.

The rearrangement links TRBV6-1 to TRBJ2-3; 7 bases match TRBD1. Germline V gene data show CDR1 as MNHNS and CDR2 as SASEGT. This CDR3 spans 15 amino acids. The V gene end was trimmed by 3 bases and the J gene end by 2 bases; junction bases not matched to a gene: 5. The CDR3 nucleotides read TGTGCCAGCAGTGATAGGGGACAGTCCACAGATACGCAGTATTTT. It translates to CASSDRGQSTDTQYF.

This chain joins TRBV10-3 and TRBJ1-3; no reliable D call. CDR1 and CDR2 from the germline V gene are ENHRY and SYGVKD. Trimming left V 2 bases short and J 4 bases short, with 9 bases between. There are 14 residues in the CDR3. The CDR3 spells CAISEAGSGNTIYF. CDR3 sequence (DNA): TGTGCCATCAGTGAGGCAGGATCGGGAAACACCATATATTTT.

The chain has TRBV7-2 and TRBJ2-3, with D maybe TRBD2 (7 bases). The CDR3 is 16 amino acids. The ends were cut back, 6 bases at V and 5 bases at J, with 21 bases in the middle. Germline V gene sequence: CDR1 SGHTA, CDR2 FQGNSA. In DNA form, the CDR3 reads TGTGCCAGCAGTTACCTACAGGGAGGGTTCGGAGATACGCAGTATTTT. The encoded protein is CASSYLQGGFGDTQYF.

DNA of the CDR3: TGTGCCAGCAGTAAGACAGGGGTTGGCACTGAAGCTTTCTTT. This translates into CASSKTGVGTEAFF. J is TRBJ1-1 and V is TRBV6-5, with TRBD1 matching over 8 bases. V trimming: 5 bases; J trimming: 4 bases; junction bases outside the gene matches: 6. Germline V lookup: CDR1 MNHEY, CDR2 SVGAGI. The length of the CDR3 is 14 residues.

The chain carries TRBV5-6 and TRBJ2-1, with TRBD2 matching 8 bases. The germline CDR1 and CDR2 sequences are SGHDT and YYEEEE. The CDR3 sequence is 14 residues long. Trimming took 2 bases from V and 3 from J; bases not matched to a gene: 1. The CDR3 spells CASSLSGGYNEQFF. CDR3 coding DNA: TGTGCCAGCAGCTTAAGCGGGGGCTACAATGAGCAGTTCTTC.

The chain uses TRBV5-5 and TRBJ1-5; D gene uncertain. CDR1 and CDR2 (germline): SGHKS, YYEKEE (reference sequence). The CDR3 runs to 14 residues. V shed 4 bases and J shed 2 bases, with 10 bases lying between them. The CDR3 DNA reads as TGTGCCAGCAGCGCCGACGGAGGCAATCAGCCCCAGCATTTT. It yields the protein CASSADGGNQPQHF.

The chain carries TRBV5-1 and TRBJ2-1; 9 bases agree with TRBD2. Trimming took 5 bases from V and 2 from J; bases not matched to a gene: 2. The CDR3 consists of 14 residues. Per germline, CDR1 SGHRS and CDR2 YFSETQ. The CDR3 DNA sequence: TGCGCCAGCAGAGGCGGGGGGGCCTACAATGAGCAGTTCTTC. Protein sequence: CASRGGGAYNEQFF.

This chain links TRBV27 with TRBJ2-1; D unresolved. Germline CDR1 and CDR2: MNHEY and SMNVEV (reference sequence). This CDR3 comprises 17 residues. V shed 3 bases and J shed 0 bases, with 15 bases lying between them. The CDR3 protein is CASSFRVGLSSYNEQFF. The CDR3 DNA follows: TGTGCCAGCAGTTTCCGGGTCGGCCTGAGCTCCTACAATGAGCAGTTCTTC.

This clone was counted between two and nine times. This rearrangement joins TRBV21-1 to TRBJ2-3; whether TRBD2, the table's D call, matches the DNA was not checked. TRBV21-1 is given as a pseudogene. CDR3 length equals 15 residues. The CDR3 coding sequence is TGTGCCAGCAGCAAATCTAGCGGGGACTCAGATACGCAGTATTTT. Its translation is CASSKSSGDSDTQYF.

The chain recombines TRBV10-3 with TRBJ1-1, with D perhaps matching TRBD1 (5 bases). The CDR3 sequence is 17 residues long. Trimming pared 2 bases from V and 0 bases from J, leaving 16 bases between. Per germline, CDR1 ENHRY and CDR2 SYGVKD. The DNA of the CDR3 is TGTGCCATCAGTGAGAGCGGGGGTGGGCAGCTGAACACTGAAGCTTTCTTT. The encoded protein is CAISESGGGQLNTEAFF.

J is TRBJ2-1 and V is TRBV5-6; no clear D. Per the germline V gene, CDR1 is SGHDT and CDR2 is YYEEEE. The CDR3 covers 11 residues. V was pared by 6 bases and J by 5 bases, with 6 bases between. CDR3 in amino acids: CASIVNNEQFF. DNA of the CDR3: TGTGCCAGCATCGTTAACAATGAGCAGTTCTTC.

This chain links TRBV28 with TRBJ2-3, with D possibly TRBD1 on 6 matching bases. V lost 4 bases and J lost 6, with 11 bases in between. CDR3 length: 13 residues. Germline V gene data show CDR1 as MDHEN and CDR2 as SYDVKM. CDR3 loop: CASSSGTPDTQYF. In nucleotides, the CDR3 is TGTGCCAGCAGTTCCGGGACACCGGATACGCAGTATTTT.

The J gene is TRBJ2-7, the V gene TRBV5-4; the match to TRBD2 covers 7 bases. There are 17 residues in the CDR3. Germline V gene sequence: CDR1 SGHNT, CDR2 YYREEE (reference sequence). Trimming at V came to 2 bases and at J to 3 bases, leaving 14 bases not matched to a gene. The CDR3 DNA reads TGTGCCAGCAGCTTTGGGGCGGCGGGGGTAGCTGTCTACGAGCAGTACTTC. This gives the protein CASSFGAAGVAVYEQYF.

This chain joins TRBV5-5 and TRBJ2-1; 14 positions match TRBD2. Losses at the gene ends were 0 bases for V and 8 bases for J; bases not matched to a gene: 1. Per germline, CDR1 SGHKS and CDR2 YYEKEE (reference sequence). The CDR3 contains 15 residues. In DNA, the CDR3 is TGTGCCAGCAGCTTGGGACTAGCGGGGGGGCATGAGCAGTTCTTC. It codes for CASSLGLAGGHEQFF.

The rearrangement uses TRBV5-1 and TRBJ1-1, with D possibly TRBD1 on 6 matching bases. The ends were cut back, 0 bases at V and 0 bases at J, with 9 bases in the middle. The CDR3 is 15 residues long. CDR1 and CDR2 (germline): SGHRS, YFSETQ. The CDR3 here is CASSLEGGVNTEAFF. Here the CDR3 DNA reads TGCGCCAGCAGCTTGGAAGGGGGTGTGAACACTGAAGCTTTCTTT.

The chain carries TRBV7-2 and TRBJ2-2; TRBD1 matches at 8 bases. The CDR3 runs 16 residues. Germline V gene sequence: CDR1 SGHTA, CDR2 FQGNSA. J lost 6 bases, V lost 1 base, and 7 bases had no gene match. CDR3 sequence reads: CASSLGTGYSSGELFF. CDR3 nucleotides: TGTGCCAGCAGCTTAGGGACAGGGTATTCTTCCGGGGAGCTGTTTTTT.

The genes are TRBV30 and TRBJ2-5; 8 nucleotides line up with TRBD2. V shed 3 bases and J 6 bases; nucleotides not matched to a gene: 21. Germline V gives CDR1 GTSNPN, CDR2 SVGIG (reference sequence). The CDR3 contains 18 residues. CDR3 in amino acids: CAWRVAPRWVAGPQTQYF. Written as DNA, the CDR3 is TGTGCCTGGAGGGTGGCGCCCCGATGGGTAGCGGGGCCTCAGACCCAGTACTTC.

CDR3 in DNA: TGTGCCAGCAGCTTAACGGACAGGGGGCCGGAAGCTTTCTTT. This encodes CASSLTDRGPEAFF. V and J are TRBV7-8 and TRBJ1-1; 11 bases line up with TRBD1. Trimming removed 2 bases from V and 8 bases from J; junction bases left unmatched: 4. Germline V gives CDR1 SGHVS, CDR2 FQNEAQ. This CDR3 contains 14 residues.

This chain connects TRBV3-1 (or the pseudogene TRBV3-2) to TRBJ1-3; D may be TRBD1 (6 bases). The CDR3 totals 15 residues. From germline, CDR1 is LGHDT and CDR2 YNNKEL (reference sequence). Trimming took 2 bases from V and 1 from J, leaving 9 bases between them. The CDR3 sequence: CASSQRGQSGNTIYF. The CDR3 region has the DNA TGTGCCAGCAGCCAACGAGGACAGTCTGGAAACACCATATATTTT.

J is TRBJ2-7 and V is TRBV5-5; perhaps TRBD2 as D (5 bases). V lost 2 bases, J lost 1 base, and 10 bases lay in between. CDR1 SGHKS and CDR2 YYEKEE come from the germline V gene (reference sequence). This CDR3 comprises 14 residues. The CDR3 is CASSLDWESYEQYV. Here the CDR3 DNA reads TGTGCCAGCAGCTTAGACTGGGAGTCCTACGAGCAGTACGTC.

The chain joins TRBV25-1 to TRBJ2-7; possibly TRBD1 for D (5 bases). From germline, CDR1 is MGHDK and CDR2 SYGVNS. The CDR3 length is 11 residues. The ends were cut back, 9 bases at V and 2 bases at J, with 8 bases in the middle. For the CDR3, the DNA is TGTGCCAGGCCGGACACCTACGAGCAGTACGTC. Translated, it gives CARPDTYEQYV.